This TCR beta chain came from a study of T cell changes during pregnancy in multiple sclerosis. Germline CDR1 SGHNT, CDR2 YYREEE (reference sequence). Germline trimming cut 0 bases from V and 0 bases from J; bases unmatched to any gene: 2. CDR3 length: 15 amino acids. Repertoires were generated with immunoSEQ multiplex PCR, while TCRdb's copy carries only in-frame clones and drops some. The table has some 100,000 clones, about 92% seen once; the top ten hold roughly 1.2%. The TCR originated in a female donor with multiple sclerosis, enrolled in a pregnancy study. The chain uses TRBV5-4 and TRBJ1-1; 7 positions match TRBD1. Specimen: peripheral blood, collected in the second trimester of pregnancy. CDR3 bases: TGTGCCAGCAGCTTGGTGACAGGGATGAACACTGAAGCTTTCTTT. Translation: CASSLVTGMNTEAFF.